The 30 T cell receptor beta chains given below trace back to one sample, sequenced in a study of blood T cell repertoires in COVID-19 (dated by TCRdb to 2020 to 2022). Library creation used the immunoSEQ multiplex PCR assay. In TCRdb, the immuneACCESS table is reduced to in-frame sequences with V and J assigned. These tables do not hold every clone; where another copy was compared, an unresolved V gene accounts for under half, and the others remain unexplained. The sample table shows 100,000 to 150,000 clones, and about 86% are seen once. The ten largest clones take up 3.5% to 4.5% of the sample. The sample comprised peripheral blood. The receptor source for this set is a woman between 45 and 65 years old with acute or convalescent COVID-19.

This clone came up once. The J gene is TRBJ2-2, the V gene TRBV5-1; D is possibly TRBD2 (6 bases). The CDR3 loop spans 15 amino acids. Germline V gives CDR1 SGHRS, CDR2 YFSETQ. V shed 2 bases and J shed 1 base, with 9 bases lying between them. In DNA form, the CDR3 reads TGCGCCAGCAGCTTATCCGGGGGGAACACCGGGGAGCTGTTTTTT. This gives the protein CASSLSGGNTGELFF.

In DNA form, the CDR3 reads TGTGCCAGCAGTTACTCGGGAGTGAACACTGAAGCTTTCTTT. The encoded protein is CASSYSGVNTEAFF. V and J are TRBV6-2 or TRBV6-3 and TRBJ1-1; no reliable D call. Germline CDR1 and CDR2: MNHEY and SVGEGT. The CDR3 runs 14 residues. Trimming stripped 0 bases from V and 0 bases from J, with 5 bases between.

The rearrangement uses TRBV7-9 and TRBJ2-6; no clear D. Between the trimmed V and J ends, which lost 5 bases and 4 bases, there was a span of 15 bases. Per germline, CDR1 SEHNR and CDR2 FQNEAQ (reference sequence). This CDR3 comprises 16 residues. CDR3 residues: CASSKTSGSGANVLTF. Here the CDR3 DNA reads TGTGCCAGCAGCAAAACATCAGGCTCAGGGGCCAACGTCCTGACTTTC.

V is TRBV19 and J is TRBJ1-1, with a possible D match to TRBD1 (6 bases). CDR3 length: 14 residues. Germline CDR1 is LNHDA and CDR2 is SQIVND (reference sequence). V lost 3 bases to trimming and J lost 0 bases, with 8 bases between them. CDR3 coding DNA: TGTGCCAGTAGTATTGGGGGCATGAACACTGAAGCTTTCTTT. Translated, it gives CASSIGGMNTEAFF.

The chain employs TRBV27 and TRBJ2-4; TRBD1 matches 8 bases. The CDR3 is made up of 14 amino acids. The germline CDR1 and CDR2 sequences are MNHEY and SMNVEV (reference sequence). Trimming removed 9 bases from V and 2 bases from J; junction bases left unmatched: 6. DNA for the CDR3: TGTGCCAGTCGGACAGGGCGTTCCAAAAACATTCAGTACTTC. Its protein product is CASRTGRSKNIQYF.

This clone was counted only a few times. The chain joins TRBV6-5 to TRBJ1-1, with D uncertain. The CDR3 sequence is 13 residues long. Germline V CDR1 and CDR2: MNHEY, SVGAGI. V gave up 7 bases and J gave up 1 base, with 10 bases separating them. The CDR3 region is CASKSGENTEAFF. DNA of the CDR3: TGTGCCAGCAAGTCCGGGGAGAACACTGAAGCTTTCTTT.

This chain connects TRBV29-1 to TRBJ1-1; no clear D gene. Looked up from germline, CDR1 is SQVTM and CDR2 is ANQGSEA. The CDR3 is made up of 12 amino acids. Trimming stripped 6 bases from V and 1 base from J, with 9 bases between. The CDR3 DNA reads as TGCAGCGTGTCCACAAGGAACACTGAAGCTTTCTTT. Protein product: CSVSTRNTEAFF.

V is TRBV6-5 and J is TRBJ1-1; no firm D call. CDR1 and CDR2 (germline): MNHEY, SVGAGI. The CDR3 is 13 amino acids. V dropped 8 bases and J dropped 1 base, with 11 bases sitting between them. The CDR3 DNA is TGTGCCAGCCTGAGGATTGGGAACACTGAAGCTTTCTTT. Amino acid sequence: CASLRIGNTEAFF.

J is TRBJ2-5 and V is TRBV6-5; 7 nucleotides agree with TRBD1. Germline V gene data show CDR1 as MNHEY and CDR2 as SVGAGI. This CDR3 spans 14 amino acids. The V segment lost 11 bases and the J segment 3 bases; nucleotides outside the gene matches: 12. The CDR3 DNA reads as TGTGCCGTACTCCTCAGAGACAGGGAAGAGACCCAGTACTTC. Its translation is CAVLLRDREETQYF.

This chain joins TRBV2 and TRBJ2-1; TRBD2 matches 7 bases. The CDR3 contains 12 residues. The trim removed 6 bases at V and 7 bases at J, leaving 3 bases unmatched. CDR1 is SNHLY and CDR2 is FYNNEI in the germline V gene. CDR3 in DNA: TGTGCCAGCAGGGGGGGGAGGAATGAGCAGTTCTTC. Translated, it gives CASRGGRNEQFF. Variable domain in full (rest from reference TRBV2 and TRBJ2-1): EPEVTQTPSHQVTQMGQEVILRCVPISNHLYFYWYRQILGQKVEFLVSFYNNEISEKSEIFDDQFSVERPDGSNFTLKIRSTKLEDSAMYFCASRGGRNEQFFGPGTRLTVL.

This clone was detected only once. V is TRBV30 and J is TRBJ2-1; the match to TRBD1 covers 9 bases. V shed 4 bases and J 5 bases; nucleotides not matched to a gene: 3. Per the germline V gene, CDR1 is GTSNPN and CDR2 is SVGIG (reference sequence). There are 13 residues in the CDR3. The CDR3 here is CAWTWTGDNEQFF. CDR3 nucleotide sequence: TGTGCCTGGACTTGGACAGGGGACAATGAGCAGTTCTTC.

The CDR3 spells CASSEQGNTEAFF. DNA for the CDR3: TGTGCCAGCAGCGAACAGGGTAACACTGAAGCTTTCTTT. The chain links TRBV9 to TRBJ1-1, with D perhaps TRBD1 (6 bases). Trimming removed 3 bases at V and 2 bases at J, with 8 bases between. CDR1 SGDLS and CDR2 YYNGEE come from the germline V gene. The CDR3 extends over 13 amino acids.

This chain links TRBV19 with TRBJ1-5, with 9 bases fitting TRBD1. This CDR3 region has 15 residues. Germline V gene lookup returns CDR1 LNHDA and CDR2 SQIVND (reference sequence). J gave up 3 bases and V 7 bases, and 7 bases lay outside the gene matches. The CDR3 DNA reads TGTGCCAGTAATATCGGGACAGGGTACAATCAGCCCCAGCATTTT. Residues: CASNIGTGYNQPQHF. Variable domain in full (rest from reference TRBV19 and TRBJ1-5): DGGITQSPKYLFRKEGQNVTLSCEQNLNHDAMYWYRQDPGQGLRLIYYSQIVNDFQKGDIAEGYSVSREKKESFPLTVTSAQKNPTAFYLCASNIGTGYNQPQHFGDGTRLSIL.

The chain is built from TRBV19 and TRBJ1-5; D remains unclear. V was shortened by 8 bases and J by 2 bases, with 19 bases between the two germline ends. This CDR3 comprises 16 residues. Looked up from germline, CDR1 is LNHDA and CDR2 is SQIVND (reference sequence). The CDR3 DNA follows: TGTGCCAGTCAACACCGGGAAACGTGGGGCAATCAGCCCCAGCATTTT. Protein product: CASQHRETWGNQPQHF.

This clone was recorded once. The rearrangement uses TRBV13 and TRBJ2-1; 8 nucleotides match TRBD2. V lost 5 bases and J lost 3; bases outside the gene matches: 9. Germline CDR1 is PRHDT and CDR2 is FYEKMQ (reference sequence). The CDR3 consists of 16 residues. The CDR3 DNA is TGTGCCAGCAGCCGCAAAGCGGGAGCCGTCTACAATGAGCAGTTCTTC. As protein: CASSRKAGAVYNEQFF.

The CDR3 region has the DNA TGTGCCAGCAGCCCGTTGACAGGGAACACCGGGGAGCTGTTTTTT. This encodes CASSPLTGNTGELFF. The V gene is TRBV11-2, the J gene TRBJ2-2; TRBD1 might be the D (6 bases). Germline V lookup: CDR1 SGHAT, CDR2 FQNNGV. The CDR3 sequence is 15 residues long. V lost 5 bases to trimming and J lost 1 base, with 11 bases between them.

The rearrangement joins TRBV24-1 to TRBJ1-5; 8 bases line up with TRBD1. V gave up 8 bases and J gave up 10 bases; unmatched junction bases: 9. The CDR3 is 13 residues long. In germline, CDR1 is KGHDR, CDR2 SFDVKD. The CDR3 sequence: CATTHRGCIPQHF. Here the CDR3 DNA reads TGTGCCACCACCCACAGGGGGTGCATTCCCCAGCATTTT.

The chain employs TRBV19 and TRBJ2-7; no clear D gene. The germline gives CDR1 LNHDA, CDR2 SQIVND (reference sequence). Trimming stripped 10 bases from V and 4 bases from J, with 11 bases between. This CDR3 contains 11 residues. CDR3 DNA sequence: TGTGCCACAAAAAGAGAGTACGAGCAGTACTTC. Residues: CATKREYEQYF.

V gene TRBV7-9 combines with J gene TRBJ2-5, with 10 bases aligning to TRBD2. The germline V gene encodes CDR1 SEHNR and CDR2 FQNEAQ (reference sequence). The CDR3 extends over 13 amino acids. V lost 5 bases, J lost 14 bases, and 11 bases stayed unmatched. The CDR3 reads CASSLSGGATFYF. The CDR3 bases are TGTGCCAGCAGCCTCAGCGGGGGGGCCACCTTTTACTTC.

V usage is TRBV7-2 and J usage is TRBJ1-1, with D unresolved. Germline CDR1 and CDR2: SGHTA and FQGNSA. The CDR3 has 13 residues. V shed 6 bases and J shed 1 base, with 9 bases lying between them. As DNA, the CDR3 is TGTGCCAGCAGGATGAGCCCGAACACTGAAGCTTTCTTT. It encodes CASRMSPNTEAFF.

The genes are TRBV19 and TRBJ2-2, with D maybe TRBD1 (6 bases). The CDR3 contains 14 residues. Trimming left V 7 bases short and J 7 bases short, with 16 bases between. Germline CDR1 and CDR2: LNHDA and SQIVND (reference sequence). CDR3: CASKDSPDGGELFF. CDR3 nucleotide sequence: TGTGCCAGTAAGGACAGCCCGGACGGCGGGGAGCTGTTTTTT. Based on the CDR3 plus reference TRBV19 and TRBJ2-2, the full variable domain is DGGITQSPKYLFRKEGQNVTLSCEQNLNHDAMYWYRQDPGQGLRLIYYSQIVNDFQKGDIAEGYSVSREKKESFPLTVTSAQKNPTAFYLCASKDSPDGGELFFGEGSRLTVL.

As DNA, the CDR3 is TGTGCCAGCAGTGATCCCAGGACAGGGGGCGGTGAGCAGTACTTC. Its translation is CASSDPRTGGGEQYF. The chain recombines TRBV13 with TRBJ2-7; 11 nucleotides line up with TRBD1. Unmatched junction bases numbered 11, after V lost 6 bases and J lost 7 bases. CDR3 length equals 15 residues. Germline V CDR1 and CDR2: PRHDT, FYEKMQ (reference sequence).

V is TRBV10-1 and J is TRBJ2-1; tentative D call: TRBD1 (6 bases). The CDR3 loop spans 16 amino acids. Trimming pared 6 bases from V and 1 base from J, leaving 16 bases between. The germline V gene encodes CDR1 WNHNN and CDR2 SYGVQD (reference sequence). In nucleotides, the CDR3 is TGCGCCAGCAGCCCGGCAGGGGTGACATCCTACAATGAGCAGTTCTTC. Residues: CASSPAGVTSYNEQFF.

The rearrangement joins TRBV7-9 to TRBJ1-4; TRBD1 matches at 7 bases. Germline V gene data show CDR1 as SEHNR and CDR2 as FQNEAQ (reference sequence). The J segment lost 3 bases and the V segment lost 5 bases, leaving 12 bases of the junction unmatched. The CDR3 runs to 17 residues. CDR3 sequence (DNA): TGTGCCAGCAGCCCCGGGACAGAGGCTAGCGCTAATGAAAAACTGTTTTTT. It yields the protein CASSPGTEASANEKLFF.

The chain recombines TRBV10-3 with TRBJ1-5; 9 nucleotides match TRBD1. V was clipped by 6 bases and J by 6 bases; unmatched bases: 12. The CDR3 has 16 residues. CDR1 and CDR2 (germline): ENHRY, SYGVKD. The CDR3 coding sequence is TGTGCCATCAGCGGTGGGGGACAGGGAAGAGGTCAGCCCCAGCATTTT. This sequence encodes CAISGGGQGRGQPQHF.

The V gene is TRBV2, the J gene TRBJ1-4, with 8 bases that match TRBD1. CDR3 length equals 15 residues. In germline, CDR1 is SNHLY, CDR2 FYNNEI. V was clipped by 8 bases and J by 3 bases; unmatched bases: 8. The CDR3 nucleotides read TGTGCCAGCCGAGGACAGGGAGTACCTAATGAAAAACTGTTTTTT. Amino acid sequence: CASRGQGVPNEKLFF. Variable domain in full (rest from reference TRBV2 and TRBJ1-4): EPEVTQTPSHQVTQMGQEVILRCVPISNHLYFYWYRQILGQKVEFLVSFYNNEISEKSEIFDDQFSVERPDGSNFTLKIRSTKLEDSAMYFCASRGQGVPNEKLFFGSGTQLSVL.

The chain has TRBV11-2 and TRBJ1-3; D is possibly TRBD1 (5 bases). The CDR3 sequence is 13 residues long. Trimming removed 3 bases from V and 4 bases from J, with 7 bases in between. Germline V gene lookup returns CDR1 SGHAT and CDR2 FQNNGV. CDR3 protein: CASSLGGGNTIYF. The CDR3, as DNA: TGTGCCAGCAGCTTGGGGGGGGGAAACACCATATATTTT. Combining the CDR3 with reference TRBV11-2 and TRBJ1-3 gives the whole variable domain EAGVAQSPRYKIIEKRQSVAFWCNPISGHATLYWYQQILGQGPKLLIQFQNNGVVDDSQLPKDRFSAERLKGVDSTLKIQPAKLEDSAVYLCASSLGGGNTIYFGEGSWLTVV.

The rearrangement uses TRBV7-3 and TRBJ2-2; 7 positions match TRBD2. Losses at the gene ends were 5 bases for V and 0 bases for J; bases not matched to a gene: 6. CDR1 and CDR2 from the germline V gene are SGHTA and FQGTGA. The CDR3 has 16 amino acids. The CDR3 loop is CASSPGGRANTGELFF. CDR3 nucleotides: TGTGCCAGCAGCCCTGGTGGGAGGGCGAACACCGGGGAGCTGTTTTTT.

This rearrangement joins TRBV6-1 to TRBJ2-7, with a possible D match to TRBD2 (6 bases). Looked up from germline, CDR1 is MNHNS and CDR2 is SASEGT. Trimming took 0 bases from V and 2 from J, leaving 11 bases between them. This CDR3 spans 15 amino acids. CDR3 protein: CASSEADYQTYEQYF. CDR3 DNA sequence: TGTGCCAGCAGTGAAGCGGACTACCAAACCTACGAGCAGTACTTC.

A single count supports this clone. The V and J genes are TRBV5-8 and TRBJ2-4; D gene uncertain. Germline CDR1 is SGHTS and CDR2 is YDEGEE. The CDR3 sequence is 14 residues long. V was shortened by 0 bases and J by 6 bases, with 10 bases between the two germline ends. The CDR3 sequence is CASSLGDIGNIQYF. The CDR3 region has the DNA TGTGCCAGCAGCTTGGGCGACATTGGAAACATTCAGTACTTC.